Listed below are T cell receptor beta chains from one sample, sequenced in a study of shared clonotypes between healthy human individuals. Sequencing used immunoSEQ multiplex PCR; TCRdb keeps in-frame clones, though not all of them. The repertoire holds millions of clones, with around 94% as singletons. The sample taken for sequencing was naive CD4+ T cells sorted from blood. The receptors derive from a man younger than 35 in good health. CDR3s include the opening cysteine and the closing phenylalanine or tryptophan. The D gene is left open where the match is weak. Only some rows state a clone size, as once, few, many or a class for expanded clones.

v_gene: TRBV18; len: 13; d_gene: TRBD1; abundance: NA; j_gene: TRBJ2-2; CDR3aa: CASSPTGAGELFF; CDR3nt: TGTGCCAGCTCACCTACAGGGGCCGGGGAGCTGTTTTTT
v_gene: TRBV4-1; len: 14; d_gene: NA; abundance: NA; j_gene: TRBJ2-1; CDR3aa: CASTLEPTSYEQFF; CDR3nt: TGCGCCAGTACCCTAGAGCCGACTTCCTATGAGCAGTTCTTC
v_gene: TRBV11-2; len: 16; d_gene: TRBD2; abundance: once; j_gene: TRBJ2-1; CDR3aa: CASSSLRGERYNEQFF; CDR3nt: TGTGCCAGCAGCTCATTGCGGGGGGAGAGATACAATGAGCAGTTCTTC
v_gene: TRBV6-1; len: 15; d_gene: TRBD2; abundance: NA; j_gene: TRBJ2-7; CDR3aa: CASTPQRLAGYEQYF; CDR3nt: TGTGCCAGCACCCCCCAAAGGCTAGCGGGGTACGAGCAGTACTTC
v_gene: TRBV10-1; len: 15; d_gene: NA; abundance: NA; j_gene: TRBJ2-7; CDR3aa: CASSDRVISSYEQYF; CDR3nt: TGCGCCAGCAGTGATAGGGTCATTAGCTCCTACGAGCAGTACTTC
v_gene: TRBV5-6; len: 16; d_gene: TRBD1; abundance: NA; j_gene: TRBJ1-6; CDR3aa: CASSLLGQGLTSPLHF; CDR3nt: TGTGCCAGCAGCTTGCTCGGACAGGGGTTAACTTCACCCCTCCACTTT
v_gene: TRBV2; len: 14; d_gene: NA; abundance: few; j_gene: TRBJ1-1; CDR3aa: CASSEAGTRSEAFF; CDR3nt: TGTGCCAGCAGTGAAGCCGGGACACGGAGTGAAGCTTTCTTT
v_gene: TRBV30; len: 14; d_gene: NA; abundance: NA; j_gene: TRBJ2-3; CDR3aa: CAWRQTGNTDTQYF; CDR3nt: TGTGCCTGGAGGCAAACGGGGAACACAGATACGCAGTATTTT
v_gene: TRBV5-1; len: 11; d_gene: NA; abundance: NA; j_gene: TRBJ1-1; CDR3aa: CASSSETEAFF; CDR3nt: TGCGCCAGCAGCTCAGAGACTGAAGCTTTCTTT
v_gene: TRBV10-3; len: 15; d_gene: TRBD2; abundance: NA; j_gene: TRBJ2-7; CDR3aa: CAISSGTSGLYEQYF; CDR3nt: TGTGCCATCAGTAGCGGGACTAGCGGACTCTACGAGCAGTACTTC
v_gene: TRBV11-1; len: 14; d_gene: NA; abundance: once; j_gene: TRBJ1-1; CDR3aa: CASGPRIGGTEAFF; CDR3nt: TGTGCCAGCGGACCCCGAATCGGGGGCACTGAAGCTTTCTTT
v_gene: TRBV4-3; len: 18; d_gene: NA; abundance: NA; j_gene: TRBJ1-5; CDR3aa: CASSQDWGWGGGNQPQHF; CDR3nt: TGCGCCAGCAGCCAAGATTGGGGGTGGGGTGGTGGCAATCAGCCCCAGCATTTT
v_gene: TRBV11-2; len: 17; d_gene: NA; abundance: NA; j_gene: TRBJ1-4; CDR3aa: CASSSSSSWGRDEKLFF; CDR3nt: TGTGCCAGCAGCTCTAGTAGTAGCTGGGGCCGGGATGAAAAACTGTTTTTT
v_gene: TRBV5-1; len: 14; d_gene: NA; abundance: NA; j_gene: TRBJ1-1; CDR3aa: CASSWGTPDTEAFF; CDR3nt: TGCGCCAGCAGCTGGGGGACACCTGACACTGAAGCTTTCTTT
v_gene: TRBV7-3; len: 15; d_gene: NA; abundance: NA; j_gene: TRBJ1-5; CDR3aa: CASSLFGNSNQPQHF; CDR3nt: TGTGCCAGCAGCTTATTCGGGAATAGCAATCAGCCCCAGCATTTT
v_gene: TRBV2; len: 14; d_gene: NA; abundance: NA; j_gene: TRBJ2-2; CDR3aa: CASTRTGSTGELFF; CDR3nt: TGTGCCAGCACTCGAACAGGGAGCACCGGGGAGCTGTTTTTT
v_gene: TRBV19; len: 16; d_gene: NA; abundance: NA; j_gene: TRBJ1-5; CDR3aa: CASSMKGLPSDQPQHF; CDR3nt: TGTGCCAGTAGTATGAAGGGGCTACCCTCCGATCAGCCCCAGCATTTT
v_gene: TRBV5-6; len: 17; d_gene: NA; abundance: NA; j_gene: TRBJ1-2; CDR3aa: CASSLDYVRGTLIGYTF; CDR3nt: TGTGCCAGCAGCTTGGATTATGTCAGGGGCACACTAATTGGCTACACCTTC
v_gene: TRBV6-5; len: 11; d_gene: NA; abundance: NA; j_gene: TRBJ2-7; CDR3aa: CAWGATYEQYF; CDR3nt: TGTGCATGGGGGGCTACCTACGAGCAGTACTTC
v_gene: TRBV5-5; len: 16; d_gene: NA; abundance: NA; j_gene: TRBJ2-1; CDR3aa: CASSLYFGSSYNEQFF; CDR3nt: TGTGCCAGCAGCTTGTATTTCGGGAGCTCCTACAATGAGCAGTTCTTC
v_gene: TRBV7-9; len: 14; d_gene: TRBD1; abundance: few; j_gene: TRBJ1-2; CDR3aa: CASSPRQGRAVYTF; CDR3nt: TGTGCCAGCAGCCCACGACAGGGGAGGGCGGTCTACACCTTC
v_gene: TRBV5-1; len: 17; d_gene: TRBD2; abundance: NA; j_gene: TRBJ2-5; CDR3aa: CASSPRAGGPHQETQYF; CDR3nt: TGCGCCAGCAGCCCGAGGGCGGGGGGGCCTCACCAAGAGACCCAGTACTTC
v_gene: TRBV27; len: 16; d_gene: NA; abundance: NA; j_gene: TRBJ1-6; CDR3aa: CASTMSRNSYNSPLHF; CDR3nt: TGTGCCAGCACCATGAGCAGAAACTCCTATAATTCACCCCTCCACTTT